Each of the 19 T cell receptor beta chains below was sequenced from the same sample in a study of cytomegalovirus exposure and HLA in healthy donors. The PCR had 60 Vbeta and 13 Jbeta primers. Profiling relied on immunoSEQ multiplex PCR, and the TCRdb table lists in-frame clones only, not all of them. This table has about 250,000 clones, around 83% appearing once. Sequenced: PBMCs. The receptors were gathered from a girl between 2 and 10 years old in good health and CMV-seronegative.

This clone was seen a few times. The chain joins TRBV29-1 to TRBJ2-7, with D perhaps TRBD1 (6 bases). Germline CDR1 SQVTM, CDR2 ANQGSEA. The V and J ends lost 4 bases and 1 base respectively, with 11 bases between them. The CDR3 runs to 13 residues. CDR3 sequence: CSVAPTGSYEQYF. CDR3 bases: TGCAGCGTTGCCCCGACAGGATCCTACGAGCAGTACTTC.

The chain recombines TRBV5-1 with TRBJ2-7, with D possibly matching TRBD2 (6 bases). V lost 1 base and J 2 bases, leaving 13 bases between the germline ends. This CDR3 spans 15 amino acids. CDR1 SGHRS and CDR2 YFSETQ come from the germline V gene. CDR3 sequence (DNA): TGCGCCAGCAGCTTGTTCGGAGGGCCAACCTACGAGCAGTACTTC. Encoded protein: CASSLFGGPTYEQYF.

The gene calls are TRBV5-4 and TRBJ1-2; possible D gene TRBD1, 5 bases. Germline V gives CDR1 SGHNT, CDR2 YYREEE (reference sequence). V shed 4 bases and J shed 5 bases, with 12 bases lying between them. This CDR3 is 13 amino acids long. The CDR3 nucleotides are TGTGCCAGCAGCCAAGGACAAACGTATGGCTACACCTTC. Translation gives CASSQGQTYGYTF.

Worth noting for this clone: The same CDR3 also results from other DNA sequences found in this sample. J is TRBJ2-5 and V is TRBV29-1, with 14 bases that match TRBD2. The ends lost 0 bases at V and 0 bases at J; junction bases unmatched: 3. Germline CDR1 reads SQVTM; CDR2 reads ANQGSEA. The CDR3 runs 17 residues. The CDR3 DNA is TGCAGCGTTGAAGATGGACTAGCGGGGGGCAACCAAGAGACCCAGTACTTC. Translating it yields CSVEDGLAGGNQETQYF. Full variable domain (remainder filled in from reference TRBV29-1 and TRBJ2-5): SAVISQKPSRDICQRGTSLTIQCQVDSQVTMMFWYRQQPGQSLTLIATANQGSEATYESGFVIDKFPISRPNLTFSTLTVSNMSPEDSSIYLCSVEDGLAGGNQETQYFGPGTRLLVL.

The chain uses TRBV6-1 and TRBJ2-5; D is uncertain. Trimming took off 7 bases at V and 4 bases at J, with 10 bases between the two ends. From germline, CDR1 is MNHNS and CDR2 SASEGT. The CDR3 sequence is 12 residues long. CDR3 residues: CASNYLRETQYF. CDR3 coding DNA: TGTGCCAGCAACTACCTAAGAGAGACCCAGTACTTC.

This chain links TRBV7-7 with TRBJ2-3; 7 bases align to TRBD2. This CDR3 has 13 amino acids. Germline CDR1 reads SSHAT; CDR2 reads FNYEAQ (reference sequence). V shed 10 bases and J 2 bases; nucleotides not matched to a gene: 6. This CDR3 reads CATGRDYTDTQYF. The CDR3 DNA follows: TGTGCCACCGGACGGGACTACACAGATACGCAGTATTTT.

Points on this clone: A junction end diverges from the germline sequence, so it may reflect a read error. This chain uses TRBV7-9 with TRBJ1-5, with 7 bases lining up with TRBD1. Germline V lookup: CDR1 SEHNR, CDR2 FQNEAQ (reference sequence). The CDR3 is 16 amino acids. CDR3 bases: TGTTCCAGCAGCCCCGGGACAGCAAATAGCAATCAGCCCCAGCATTTT. It codes for CSSSPGTANSNQPQHF.

CDR3: CASSGERGWETEAFF. CDR3 coding DNA: TGTGCCAGCAGCGGTGAAAGGGGGTGGGAGACTGAAGCTTTCTTT. V gene TRBV7-9 combines with J gene TRBJ1-1; D is perhaps TRBD1 (6 bases). This CDR3 spans 15 amino acids. Between the trimmed V and J ends, which lost 5 bases and 5 bases, there was a span of 18 bases. In germline, CDR1 is SEHNR, CDR2 FQNEAQ (reference sequence).

The J gene is TRBJ1-1, the V gene TRBV5-1; unclear D gene. This CDR3 is 12 amino acids long. Germline V lookup: CDR1 SGHRS, CDR2 YFSETQ. Trimming pared 3 bases from V and 4 bases from J, leaving 7 bases between. CDR3 sequence (DNA): TGCGCCAGCAGCTCCCGGGGCACTGAAGCTTTCTTT. This sequence encodes CASSSRGTEAFF.

This chain uses TRBV6-5 with TRBJ1-6; 11 bases line up with TRBD1. Germline CDR1 MNHEY, CDR2 SVGAGI. This CDR3 comprises 14 residues. V shed 5 bases, J shed 10 bases, and the junction held 4 bases outside the gene matches. CDR3 region: CASSGQGAGSPLHF. The CDR3 bases are TGTGCCAGCAGTGGACAGGGGGCGGGATCACCCCTCCACTTT.

The chain uses TRBV27 and TRBJ2-1; 11 positions match TRBD2. The CDR3 has 14 residues. Germline V gives CDR1 MNHEY, CDR2 SMNVEV (reference sequence). Trimming cost V 10 bases and J 4 bases; bases outside gene matches: 6. CDR3 sequence: CATWTSGFYNEQFF. CDR3 coding DNA: TGTGCCACCTGGACTAGCGGGTTTTACAATGAGCAGTTCTTC.

The chain combines TRBV5-6 with TRBJ2-5; 9 nucleotides match TRBD2. V was clipped by 0 bases and J by 4 bases; unmatched bases: 13. The germline V gene has CDR1 SGHDT and CDR2 YYEEEE. CDR3 length equals 18 residues. The CDR3 bases are TGTGCCAGCAGCTTGGGCCCAGCGGGAGGTTGGGTGGGAGAGACCCAGTACTTC. Protein product: CASSLGPAGGWVGETQYF.

The chain employs TRBV7-9 and TRBJ2-7; TRBD1 matches at 9 bases. The CDR3 spans 16 residues. Trimming at V came to 5 bases and at J to 3 bases, leaving 11 bases not matched to a gene. Germline V gene sequence: CDR1 SEHNR, CDR2 FQNEAQ (reference sequence). The DNA of the CDR3 is TGTGCCAGCAGCATACTTCCGGGACAGGGTCTCTACGAGCAGTACTTC. As protein: CASSILPGQGLYEQYF.

This chain connects TRBV27 to TRBJ2-2; the D gene is possibly TRBD2 (6 bases). Germline values: CDR1 MNHEY, CDR2 SMNVEV (reference sequence). The CDR3 extends over 17 amino acids. V lost 10 bases to trimming and J lost 4 bases, with 25 bases between them. DNA for the CDR3: TGTGCCACATCGCCGGGAACCAAGCGGGCCGTCACCGGGGAGCTGTTTTTT. Translation gives CATSPGTKRAVTGELFF.

The V gene is TRBV6-5, the J gene TRBJ2-5; tentatively, D is TRBD2 (6 bases). The DNA end favors TRBJ2-7, so the J call may be wrong. This CDR3 spans 10 amino acids. CDR1 and CDR2 (germline): MNHEY, SVGAGI. CDR3 residues: CASGGYEQYF. The DNA for the CDR3 is TGTGCCAGCGGGGGGTACGAGCAGTACTTC.

The rearrangement uses TRBV14 and TRBJ2-1; D perhaps matches TRBD2 (6 bases). This CDR3 spans 11 amino acids. Trimming took 2 bases from V and 15 from J, leaving 11 bases between them. Germline V gene sequence: CDR1 SGHDN, CDR2 FVKESK. CDR3 protein: CASSQSGFSFF. As DNA, the CDR3 is TGTGCCAGCAGCCAAAGCGGGTTCTCGTTCTTC.

The rearrangement links TRBV27 to TRBJ2-7; 13 bases align to TRBD2. Germline assignment: CDR1 MNHEY and CDR2 SMNVEV (reference sequence). This CDR3 has 15 amino acids. The V gene end was trimmed by 4 bases and the J gene end by 3 bases; junction bases not matched to a gene: 3. CDR3 in amino acids: CASSWTSGGIYEQYF. CDR3 in DNA: TGTGCCAGCAGTTGGACTAGCGGGGGAATCTACGAGCAGTACTTC.

The chain joins TRBV5-1 to TRBJ2-1; D possibly corresponds to TRBD2 (5 bases). In germline, CDR1 is SGHRS, CDR2 YFSETQ. The CDR3 length is 15 residues. V was shortened by 5 bases and J by 4 bases, with 16 bases between the two germline ends. The CDR3 spells CASRRKDFGYNEQFF. In DNA, the CDR3 is TGCGCCAGCAGACGAAAGGACTTCGGATACAATGAGCAGTTCTTC.

The rearrangement joins TRBV5-6 to TRBJ2-3; TRBD2 matches at 12 bases. The CDR3 has 17 amino acids. The germline gives CDR1 SGHDT, CDR2 YYEEEE. The junction had 7 bases not matched to a gene; V was cut back by 2 bases and J by 3 bases. CDR3 bases: TGTGCCAGCAGCTTAGGACTAGCGGGGATAAGTACAGATACGCAGTATTTT. Its protein product is CASSLGLAGISTDTQYF.